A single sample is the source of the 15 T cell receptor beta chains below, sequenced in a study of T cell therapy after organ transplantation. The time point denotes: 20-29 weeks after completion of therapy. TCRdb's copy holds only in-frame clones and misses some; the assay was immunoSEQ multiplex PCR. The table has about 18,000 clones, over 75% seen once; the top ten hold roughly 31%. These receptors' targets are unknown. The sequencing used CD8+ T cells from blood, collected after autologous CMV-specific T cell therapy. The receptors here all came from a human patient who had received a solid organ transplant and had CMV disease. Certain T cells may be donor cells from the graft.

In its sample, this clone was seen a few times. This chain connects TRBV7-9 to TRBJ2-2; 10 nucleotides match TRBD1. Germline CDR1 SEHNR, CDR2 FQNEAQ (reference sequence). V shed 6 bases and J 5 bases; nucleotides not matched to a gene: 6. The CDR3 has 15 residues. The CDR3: CASSSGTGDTGELFF. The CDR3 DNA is TGTGCCAGCAGTTCCGGGACAGGGGATACCGGGGAGCTGTTTTTT.

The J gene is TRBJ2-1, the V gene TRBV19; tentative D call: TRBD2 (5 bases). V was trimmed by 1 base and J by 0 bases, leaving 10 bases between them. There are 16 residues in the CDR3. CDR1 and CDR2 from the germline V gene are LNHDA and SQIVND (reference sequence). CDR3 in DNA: TGTGCCAGTAGTATAGCCGCGGGTATCTCCTACAATGAGCAGTTCTTC. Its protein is CASSIAAGISYNEQFF.

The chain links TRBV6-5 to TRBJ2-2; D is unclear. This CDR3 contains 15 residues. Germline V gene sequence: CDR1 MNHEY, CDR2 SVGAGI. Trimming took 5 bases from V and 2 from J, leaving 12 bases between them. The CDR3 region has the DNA TGTGCCAGCAGTCCAACCTATGGTAACACCGGGGAGCTGTTTTTT. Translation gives CASSPTYGNTGELFF.

CDR3 region: CASSLAGRLTYEQYF. The CDR3, as DNA: TGCGCCAGCAGCTTGGCCGGAAGGCTAACCTACGAGCAGTACTTC. This chain joins TRBV5-1 and TRBJ2-7; D is uncertain. Trimming removed 0 bases from V and 2 bases from J, with 12 bases in between. Germline V gives CDR1 SGHRS, CDR2 YFSETQ. The CDR3 extends over 15 amino acids.

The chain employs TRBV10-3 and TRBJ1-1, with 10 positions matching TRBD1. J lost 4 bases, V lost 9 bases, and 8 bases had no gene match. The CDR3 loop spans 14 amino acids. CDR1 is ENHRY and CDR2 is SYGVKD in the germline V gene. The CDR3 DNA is TGTGCCATAAGACAGGGGGCAGGTGGCACTGAAGCTTTCTTT. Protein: CAIRQGAGGTEAFF.

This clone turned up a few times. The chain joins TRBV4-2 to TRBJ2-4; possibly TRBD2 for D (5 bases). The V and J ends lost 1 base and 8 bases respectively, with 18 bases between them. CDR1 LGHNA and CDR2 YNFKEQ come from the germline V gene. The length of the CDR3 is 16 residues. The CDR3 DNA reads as TGTGCCAGCAGCCAAGGCTTAAATCGGGGTGCGGACATTCAGTACTTC. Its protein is CASSQGLNRGADIQYF.

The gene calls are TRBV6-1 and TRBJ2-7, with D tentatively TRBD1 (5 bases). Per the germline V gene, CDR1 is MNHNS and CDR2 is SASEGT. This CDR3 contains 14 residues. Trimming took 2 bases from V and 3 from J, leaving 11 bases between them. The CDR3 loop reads CASSERQTIYEQYF. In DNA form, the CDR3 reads TGTGCCAGCAGTGAACGACAGACCATCTACGAGCAGTACTTC.

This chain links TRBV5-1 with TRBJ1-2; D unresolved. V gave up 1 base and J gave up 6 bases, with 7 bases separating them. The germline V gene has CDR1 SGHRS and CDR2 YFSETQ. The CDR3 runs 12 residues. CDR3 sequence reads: CASSLYGDGYTF. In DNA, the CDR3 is TGCGCCAGCAGCTTGTATGGGGATGGCTACACCTTC.

Here the CDR3 DNA reads TGCGCCAGCAGCCAGTCCGGGACAGGGGCTACTGAAGCTTTCTTT. This codes for CASSQSGTGATEAFF. The chain has TRBV4-1 and TRBJ1-1, with TRBD1 identical over 10 bases. Germline CDR1 is MGHRA and CDR2 is YSYEKL. V was clipped by 3 bases and J by 5 bases; unmatched bases: 6. This CDR3 spans 15 amino acids.

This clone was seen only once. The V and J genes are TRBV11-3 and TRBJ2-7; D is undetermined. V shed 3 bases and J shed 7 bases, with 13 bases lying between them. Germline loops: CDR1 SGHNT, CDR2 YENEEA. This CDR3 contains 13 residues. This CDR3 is CASSFSRLGEQYF. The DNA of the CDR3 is TGTGCCAGCAGCTTTAGCCGTCTTGGGGAGCAGTACTTC.

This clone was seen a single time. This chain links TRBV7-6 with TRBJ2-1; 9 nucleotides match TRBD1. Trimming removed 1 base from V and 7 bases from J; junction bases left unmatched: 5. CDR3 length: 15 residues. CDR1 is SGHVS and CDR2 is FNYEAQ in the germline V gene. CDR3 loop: CASSLVGTGSNEQFF. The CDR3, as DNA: TGTGCCAGCAGCTTAGTAGGGACAGGGAGTAATGAGCAGTTCTTC.

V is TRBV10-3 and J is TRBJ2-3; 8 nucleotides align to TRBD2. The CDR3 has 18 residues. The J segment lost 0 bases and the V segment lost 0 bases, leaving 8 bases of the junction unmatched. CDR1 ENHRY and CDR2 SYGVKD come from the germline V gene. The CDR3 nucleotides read TGTGCCATCAGTGAGTCTCTTTCGGCTAGCGGGAGCACAGATACGCAGTATTTT. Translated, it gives CAISESLSASGSTDTQYF.

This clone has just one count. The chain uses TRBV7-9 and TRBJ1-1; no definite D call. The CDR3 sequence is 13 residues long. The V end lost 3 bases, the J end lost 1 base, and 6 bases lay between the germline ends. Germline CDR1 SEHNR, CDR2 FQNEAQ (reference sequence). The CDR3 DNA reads TGTGCCAGCAGCTTTATTGAGAACACTGAAGCTTTCTTT. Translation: CASSFIENTEAFF.

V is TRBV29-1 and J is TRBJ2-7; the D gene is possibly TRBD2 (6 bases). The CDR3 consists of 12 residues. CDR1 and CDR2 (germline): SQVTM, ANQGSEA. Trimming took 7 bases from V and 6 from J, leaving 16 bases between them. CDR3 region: CSADGAGFEQYF. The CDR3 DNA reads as TGCAGCGCCGATGGGGCGGGGTTCGAGCAGTACTTC.

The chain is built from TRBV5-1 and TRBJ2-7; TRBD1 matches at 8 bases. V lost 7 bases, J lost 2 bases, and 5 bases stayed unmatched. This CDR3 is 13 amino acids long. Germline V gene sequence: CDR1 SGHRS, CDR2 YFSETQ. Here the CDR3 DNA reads TGCGCCAGCCGACCGGGACAGGCCTACGAGCAGTACTTC. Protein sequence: CASRPGQAYEQYF.